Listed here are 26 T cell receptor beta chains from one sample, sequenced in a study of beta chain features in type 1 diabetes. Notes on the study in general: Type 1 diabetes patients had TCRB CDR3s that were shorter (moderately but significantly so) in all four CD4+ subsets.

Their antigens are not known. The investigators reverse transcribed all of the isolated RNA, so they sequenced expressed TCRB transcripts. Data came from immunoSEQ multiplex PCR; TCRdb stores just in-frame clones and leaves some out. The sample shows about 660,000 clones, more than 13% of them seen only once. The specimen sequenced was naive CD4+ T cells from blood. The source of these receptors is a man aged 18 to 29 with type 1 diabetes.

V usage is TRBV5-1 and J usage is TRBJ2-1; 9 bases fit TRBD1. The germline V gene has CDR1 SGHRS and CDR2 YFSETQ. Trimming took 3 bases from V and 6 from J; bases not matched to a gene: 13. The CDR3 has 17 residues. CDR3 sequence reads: CASSSEGTGLAGNEQFF. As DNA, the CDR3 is TGCGCCAGCAGCTCCGAAGGGACAGGGCTTGCAGGCAATGAGCAGTTCTTC. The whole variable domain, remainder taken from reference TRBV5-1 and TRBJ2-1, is KAGVTQTPRYLIKTRGQQVTLSCSPISGHRSVSWYQQTPGQGLQFLFEYFSETQRNKGNFPGRFSGRQFSNSRSEMNVSTLELGDSALYLCASSSEGTGLAGNEQFFGPGTRLTVL.

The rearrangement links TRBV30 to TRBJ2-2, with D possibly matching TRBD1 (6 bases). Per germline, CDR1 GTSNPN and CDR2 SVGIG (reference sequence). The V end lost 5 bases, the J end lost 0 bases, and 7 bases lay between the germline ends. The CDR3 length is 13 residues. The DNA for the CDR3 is TGTGCCTGGGGACAGCCGAACACCGGGGAGCTGTTTTTT. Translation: CAWGQPNTGELFF.

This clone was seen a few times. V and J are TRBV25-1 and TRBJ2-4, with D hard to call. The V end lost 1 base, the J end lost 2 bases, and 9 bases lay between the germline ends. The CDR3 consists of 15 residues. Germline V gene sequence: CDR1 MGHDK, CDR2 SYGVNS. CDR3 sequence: CASSELESSKNIQYF. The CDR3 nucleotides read TGTGCCAGCAGTGAATTAGAATCCTCCAAAAACATTCAGTACTTC.

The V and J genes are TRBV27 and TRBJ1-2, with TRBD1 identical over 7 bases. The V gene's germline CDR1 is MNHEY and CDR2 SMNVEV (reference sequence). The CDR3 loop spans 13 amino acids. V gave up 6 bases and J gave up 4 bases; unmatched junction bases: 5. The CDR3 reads CASSQGQLYGYTF. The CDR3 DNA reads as TGTGCCAGCAGCCAGGGACAGCTCTATGGCTACACCTTC.

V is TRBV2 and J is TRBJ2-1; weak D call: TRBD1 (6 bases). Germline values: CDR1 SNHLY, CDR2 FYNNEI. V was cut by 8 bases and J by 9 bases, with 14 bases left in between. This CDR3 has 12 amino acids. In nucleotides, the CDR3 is TGTGCCAGCCGGATAGGGGGTCTTGAGCAGTTCTTC. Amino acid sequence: CASRIGGLEQFF.

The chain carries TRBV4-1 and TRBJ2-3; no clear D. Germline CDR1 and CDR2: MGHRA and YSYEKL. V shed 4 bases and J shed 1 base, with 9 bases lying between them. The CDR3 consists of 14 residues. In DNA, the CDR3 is TGCGCCAGCAGCCCCCCCCTACGCACAGATACGCAGTATTTT. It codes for CASSPPLRTDTQYF.

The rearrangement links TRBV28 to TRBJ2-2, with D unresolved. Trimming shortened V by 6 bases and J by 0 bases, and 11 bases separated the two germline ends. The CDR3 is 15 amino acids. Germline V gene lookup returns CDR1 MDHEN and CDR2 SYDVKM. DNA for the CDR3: TGTGCCAGCAGCCCAGGAAATGCGAACACCGGGGAGCTGTTTTTT. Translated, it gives CASSPGNANTGELFF.

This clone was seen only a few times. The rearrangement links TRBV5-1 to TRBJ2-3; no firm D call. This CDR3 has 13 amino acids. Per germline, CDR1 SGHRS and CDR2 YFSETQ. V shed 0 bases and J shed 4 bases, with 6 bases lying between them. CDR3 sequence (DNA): TGCGCCAGCAGCTTGGACCTGGCAGATACGCAGTATTTT. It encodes CASSLDLADTQYF.

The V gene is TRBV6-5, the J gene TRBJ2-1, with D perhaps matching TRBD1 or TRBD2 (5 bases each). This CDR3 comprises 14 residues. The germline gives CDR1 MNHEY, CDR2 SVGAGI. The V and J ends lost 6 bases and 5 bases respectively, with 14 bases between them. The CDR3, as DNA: TGTGCCAGCAGGTACCACCGGGACCACAATGAGCAGTTCTTC. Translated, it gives CASRYHRDHNEQFF.

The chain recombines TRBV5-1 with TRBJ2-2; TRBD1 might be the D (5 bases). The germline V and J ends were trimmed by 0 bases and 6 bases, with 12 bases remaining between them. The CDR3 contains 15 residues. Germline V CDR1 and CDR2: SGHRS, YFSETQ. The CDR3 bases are TGCGCCAGCAGCTTGGATCAGGGTAGGGCCGGGGAGCTGTTTTTT. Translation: CASSLDQGRAGELFF.

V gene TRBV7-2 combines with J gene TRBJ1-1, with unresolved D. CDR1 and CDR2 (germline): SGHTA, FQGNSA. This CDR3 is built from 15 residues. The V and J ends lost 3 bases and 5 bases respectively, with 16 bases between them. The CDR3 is CASSFDLAGKTEAFF. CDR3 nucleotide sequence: TGTGCCAGCAGCTTCGACTTAGCTGGAAAGACTGAAGCTTTCTTT.

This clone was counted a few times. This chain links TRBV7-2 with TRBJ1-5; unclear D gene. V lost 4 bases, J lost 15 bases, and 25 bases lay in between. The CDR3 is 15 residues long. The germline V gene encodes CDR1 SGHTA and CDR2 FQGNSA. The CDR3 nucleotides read TGTGCCAGCAGCTCAAGTGGGTCGGTACCTGGTAGTGCGCATTTT. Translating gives CASSSSGSVPGSAHF.

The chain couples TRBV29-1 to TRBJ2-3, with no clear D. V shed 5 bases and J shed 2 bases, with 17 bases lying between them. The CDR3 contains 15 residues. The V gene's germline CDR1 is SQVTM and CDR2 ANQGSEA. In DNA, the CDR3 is TGCAGCGTTCCTCCCGCGGTATCACCCACAGATACGCAGTATTTT. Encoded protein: CSVPPAVSPTDTQYF.

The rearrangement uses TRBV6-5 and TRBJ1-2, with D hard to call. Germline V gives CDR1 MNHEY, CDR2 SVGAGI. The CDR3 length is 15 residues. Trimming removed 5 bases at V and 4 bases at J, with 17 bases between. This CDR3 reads CASSRAEGATYGYTF. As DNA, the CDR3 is TGTGCCAGCAGTCGCGCGGAGGGAGCTACCTATGGCTACACCTTC.

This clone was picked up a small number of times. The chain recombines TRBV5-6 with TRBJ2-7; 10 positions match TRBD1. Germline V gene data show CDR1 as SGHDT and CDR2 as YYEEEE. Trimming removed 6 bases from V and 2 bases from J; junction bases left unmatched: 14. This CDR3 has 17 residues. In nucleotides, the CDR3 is TGTGCCAGCACAACAAGCTTGTGGACAGGGGGGACCTACGAGCAGTACTTC. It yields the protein CASTTSLWTGGTYEQYF.

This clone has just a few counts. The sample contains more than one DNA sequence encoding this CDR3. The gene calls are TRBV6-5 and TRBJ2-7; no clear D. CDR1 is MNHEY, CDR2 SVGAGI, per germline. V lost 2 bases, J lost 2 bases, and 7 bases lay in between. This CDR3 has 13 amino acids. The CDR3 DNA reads TGTGCCAGCAGTTACCGGGCGGCCTACGAGCAGTACTTC. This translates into CASSYRAAYEQYF.

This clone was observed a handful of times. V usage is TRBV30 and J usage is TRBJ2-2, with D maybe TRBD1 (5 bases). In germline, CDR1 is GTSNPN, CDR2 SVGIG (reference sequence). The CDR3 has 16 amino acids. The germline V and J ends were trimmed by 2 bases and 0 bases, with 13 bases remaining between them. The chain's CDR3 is CAWSSFSTANTGELFF. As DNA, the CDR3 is TGTGCCTGGAGTTCCTTCTCGACAGCGAACACCGGGGAGCTGTTTTTT. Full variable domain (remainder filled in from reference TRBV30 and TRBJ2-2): SQTIHQWPATLVQPVGSPLSLECTVEGTSNPNLYWYRQAAGRGLQLLFYSVGIGQISSEVPQNLSASRPQDRQFILSSKKLLLSDSGFYLCAWSSFSTANTGELFFGEGSRLTVL.

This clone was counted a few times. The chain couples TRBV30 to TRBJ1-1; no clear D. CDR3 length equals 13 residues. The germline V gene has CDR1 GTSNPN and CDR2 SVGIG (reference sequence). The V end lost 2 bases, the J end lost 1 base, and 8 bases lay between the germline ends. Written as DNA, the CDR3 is TGTGCCTGGAGTAAAGTGCCGAACACTGAAGCTTTCTTT. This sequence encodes CAWSKVPNTEAFF.

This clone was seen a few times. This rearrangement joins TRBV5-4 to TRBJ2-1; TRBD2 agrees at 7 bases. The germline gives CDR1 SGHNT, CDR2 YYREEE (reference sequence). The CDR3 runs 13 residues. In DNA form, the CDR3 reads TGTGCTTCTCTAGCGGCCCCTTCGGATGAGCAGTTCTTC. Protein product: CASLAAPSDEQFF.

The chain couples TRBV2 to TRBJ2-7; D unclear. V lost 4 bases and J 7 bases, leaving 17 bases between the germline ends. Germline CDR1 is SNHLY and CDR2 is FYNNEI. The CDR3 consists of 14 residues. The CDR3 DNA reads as TGTGCCAGCAGTGCTCTCCAGTCTACACAAGAGCAGTACTTC. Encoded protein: CASSALQSTQEQYF.

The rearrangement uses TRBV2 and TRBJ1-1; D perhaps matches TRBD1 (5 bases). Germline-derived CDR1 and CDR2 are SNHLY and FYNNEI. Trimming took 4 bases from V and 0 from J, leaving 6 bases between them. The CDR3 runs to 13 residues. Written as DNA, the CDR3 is TGTGCCAGCAGTGGACAGTTGAACACTGAAGCTTTCTTT. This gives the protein CASSGQLNTEAFF.

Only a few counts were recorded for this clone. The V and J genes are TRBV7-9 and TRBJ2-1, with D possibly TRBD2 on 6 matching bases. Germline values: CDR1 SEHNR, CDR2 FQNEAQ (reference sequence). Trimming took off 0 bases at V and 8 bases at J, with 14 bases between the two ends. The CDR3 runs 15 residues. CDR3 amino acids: CASSLASGGRDEQFF. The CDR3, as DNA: TGTGCCAGCAGCTTAGCTAGCGGCGGTCGAGATGAGCAGTTCTTC.

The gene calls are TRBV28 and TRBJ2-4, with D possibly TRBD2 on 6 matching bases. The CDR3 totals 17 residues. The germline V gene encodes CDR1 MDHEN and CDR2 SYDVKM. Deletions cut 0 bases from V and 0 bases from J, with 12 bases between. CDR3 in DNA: TGTGCCAGCAGTTTATGGGGGGAGGCACGAGCCAAAAACATTCAGTACTTC. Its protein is CASSLWGEARAKNIQYF.

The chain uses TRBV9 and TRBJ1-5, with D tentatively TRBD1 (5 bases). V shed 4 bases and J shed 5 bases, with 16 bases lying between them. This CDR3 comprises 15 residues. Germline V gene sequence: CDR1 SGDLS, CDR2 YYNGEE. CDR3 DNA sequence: TGTGCCAGCAGCCCCCTAAGTGGGACCGATCAGCCCCAGCATTTT. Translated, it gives CASSPLSGTDQPQHF.

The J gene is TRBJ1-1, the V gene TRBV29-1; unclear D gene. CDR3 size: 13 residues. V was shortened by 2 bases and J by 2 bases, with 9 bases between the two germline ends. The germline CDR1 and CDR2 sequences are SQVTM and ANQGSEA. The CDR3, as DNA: TGCAGCGTTGAACAGGAGCCAAACACTGAAGCTTTCTTT. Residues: CSVEQEPNTEAFF.

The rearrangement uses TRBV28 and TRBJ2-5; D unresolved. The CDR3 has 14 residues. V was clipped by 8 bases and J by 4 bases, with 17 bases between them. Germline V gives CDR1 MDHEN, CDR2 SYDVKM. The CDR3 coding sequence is TGTGCCAGCTGCAACGGTCCTCGAAGAGAGACCCAGTACTTC. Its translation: CASCNGPRRETQYF.